In its sample, the clone carrying this T cell receptor (beta chain) was seen a few times. This specimen belongs to a study of cytomegalovirus exposure and HLA in healthy donors. V lost 0 bases, J lost 3 bases, and 16 bases lay in between. CDR1 and CDR2 (germline): SGHNT, YYREEE (reference sequence). CDR3 length: 16 residues. The PCR was carried out with 60 Vbeta primers and 13 Jbeta primers. The data were produced by immunoSEQ multiplex PCR, yet TCRdb's version contains in-frame clones alone and is incomplete. This sample has roughly 98,000 clones, with about four fifths found just once. The sequence was obtained from a female donor in good health and CMV-seropositive. The chain links TRBV5-4 to TRBJ2-7; TRBD2 is a possible D gene (6 bases). Input material: PBMCs. In DNA, the CDR3 is TGTGCCAGCAGCTTGGGGAGGGGTAGTGCCTACTACGAGCAGTACTTC. Amino acids: CASSLGRGSAYYEQYF.